The rows below give T cell receptor beta chains drawn from one sample of a study of blood T cell repertoires in COVID-19. Some clones are missing from TCRdb's copy, which holds only in-frame ones; the method was immunoSEQ multiplex PCR. The sample carries over 65,000 clones, about 81% recorded once. The sequenced sample consisted of peripheral blood. These receptors originate from a human donor in a cohort sampled during active COVID-19. CDR3s include the opening cysteine and the closing phenylalanine or tryptophan. D genes are given only for firm matches. Part of the rows lack a size; the others show once, few, many or a class for expanded clones.

abundance,v_gene,j_gene,d_gene,CDR3aa,CDR3nt
-,TRBV18,TRBJ2-3,TRBD1,CASSPRTGLTDTQYF,TGTGCCAGCTCACCACGGACAGGGCTTACAGATACGCAGTATTTT
-,TRBV7-6,TRBJ2-7,-,CASSFGLSYEQYF,TGTGCCAGCAGCTTTGGACTGTCCTACGAGCAGTACTTC
-,TRBV6-6,TRBJ1-1,TRBD1,CATGGQSNTEAFF,TGTGCCACTGGGGGACAGTCGAACACTGAAGCTTTCTTT
-,TRBV6-5,TRBJ2-7,-,CASSYGGEQYF,TGTGCCAGCAGTTACGGCGGGGAGCAGTACTTC
-,TRBV2,TRBJ2-7,TRBD2,CASSMREVYEQYF,TGTGCCAGCAGTATGCGGGAGGTGTACGAGCAGTACTTC
-,TRBV6-7,TRBJ1-2,-,CASSYSSPDSTANYGYTF,TGTGCCAGCAGTTACTCGAGTCCGGACAGTACTGCAAACTATGGCTACACCTTC
-,TRBV6-6,TRBJ2-7,-,CASSYPVSYEQYF,TGTGCCAGCAGTTACCCCGTCTCCTACGAGCAGTACTTC
-,TRBV5-6,TRBJ2-7,-,CASSRRLVGGYEQYF,TGTGCCAGCAGCCGACGACTCGTCGGAGGTTACGAGCAGTACTTC
few,TRBV4-3,TRBJ2-7,TRBD1,CASSHGQGASYEQYF,TGCGCCAGCAGCCATGGACAGGGGGCGTCCTACGAGCAGTACTTC
-,TRBV11-2,TRBJ2-3,TRBD1,CASRGQGVLTDTQYF,TGTGCCAGCAGGGGACAGGGGGTCCTCACAGATACGCAGTATTTT
-,TRBV7-3,TRBJ2-1,-,CASSLALPGEQFF,TGTGCCAGCAGCTTAGCCCTTCCCGGGGAGCAGTTCTTC
-,TRBV30,TRBJ2-2,-,CASFLRQNTGELFF,TGTGCGAGTTTTTTGCGGCAGAACACCGGGGAGCTGTTTTTT
few,TRBV5-4,TRBJ1-2,-,CASSLGTDYRYTF,TGTGCCAGCAGCTTAGGGACGGACTATCGCTACACCTTC
-,TRBV7-3,TRBJ2-1,TRBD1,CASSRDRGLWNEQFF,TGTGCCAGCAGTAGGGACAGGGGTTTGTGGAATGAGCAGTTCTTC
-,TRBV7-9,TRBJ2-3,-,CASSLDRGNTQYF,TGTGCCAGCAGCTTGGACCGGGGGAATACGCAGTATTTT
-,TRBV3-1/TRBV3-2,TRBJ2-5,-,CASSPHGETQYF,TGTGCCAGCAGCCCCCACGGAGAGACCCAGTACTTC
-,TRBV11-2,TRBJ2-7,TRBD2,CASSLDLWLAGGGYEQYF,TGTGCCAGCAGCTTAGATCTGTGGCTAGCGGGGGGCGGCTACGAGCAGTACTTC
-,TRBV21-1,TRBJ1-2,-,CASSNRDRVFGYTF,TGTGCCAGCAGCAACCGGGACAGGGTTTTTGGCTACACCTTC
-,TRBV28,TRBJ1-2,-,CASSLSQALRGYTF,TGTGCCAGCAGTTTATCCCAGGCTCTCAGGGGCTACACCTTC
-,TRBV7-2,TRBJ1-2,TRBD1,CASSLAGTGPTYGYTF,TGTGCCAGCAGCTTAGCTGGGACAGGACCTACCTATGGCTACACCTTC
-,TRBV6-5,TRBJ1-1,-,CASSYTPRNTEAFF,TGTGCCAGCAGTTACACCCCCAGAAACACTGAAGCTTTCTTT
-,TRBV27,TRBJ2-7,-,CASSLYTNYEQYF,TGTGCCAGCAGTTTATACACAAACTACGAGCAGTACTTC
-,TRBV5-1,TRBJ2-1,TRBD2,CASSGGSFNEQFF,TGCGCCAGCTCCGGGGGGTCTTTCAATGAGCAGTTCTTC
-,TRBV28,TRBJ1-6,-,CASSPRHSSPLHF,TGTGCCAGCAGTCCCCGACACAGTTCACCCCTCCACTTT
-,TRBV10-3,TRBJ2-4,-,CAISDGGAPPNIQYF,TGTGCCATCAGTGATGGGGGGGCCCCCCCAAACATTCAGTACTTC
-,TRBV5-1,TRBJ2-2,-,CATSDSPNTGELFF,TGCGCCACCTCGGACAGCCCGAACACCGGGGAGCTGTTTTTT
-,TRBV5-8,TRBJ2-7,-,CASSLRTGSGMDEQYF,TGTGCCAGCAGCTTGCGAACAGGGTCCGGAATGGACGAGCAGTACTTC
-,TRBV7-2,TRBJ2-7,TRBD2,CASSFKASGSYEQYF,TGTGCCAGCAGCTTTAAGGCTAGCGGGAGTTACGAGCAGTACTTC
once,TRBV9,TRBJ2-1,TRBD1,CASSVATGGYEQFF,TGTGCCAGCAGCGTAGCTACAGGGGGCTATGAGCAGTTCTTC
-,TRBV29-1,TRBJ2-1,TRBD2,CSGRRESYNEQFF,TGCAGCGGGAGGCGGGAGTCATACAATGAGCAGTTCTTC
-,TRBV7-2,TRBJ1-1,-,CASSTWPGTEAFF,TGTGCCAGCAGCACCTGGCCGGGCACTGAAGCTTTCTTT
-,TRBV28,TRBJ2-4,-,CASSLGLAKNIQYF,TGTGCCAGCAGCCTGGGGCTAGCCAAAAACATTCAGTACTTC
-,TRBV9,TRBJ2-7,-,CASSVDPDSPYEQYF,TGTGCCAGCAGCGTCGACCCGGACTCTCCCTACGAGCAGTACTTC
-,TRBV28,TRBJ2-7,TRBD2,CASSPSGNAPYEQYF,TGTGCCAGCAGCCCTAGCGGGAACGCCCCCTACGAGCAGTACTTC
-,TRBV18,TRBJ1-2,TRBD1,CASSPGGTGDKGYYGYTF,TGTGCCAGCTCACCCGGAGGGACAGGGGATAAAGGTTACTATGGCTACACCTTC
-,TRBV5-1,TRBJ2-3,-,CASSFTNLVDTQYF,TGCGCCAGCAGCTTCACCAATTTAGTAGATACGCAGTATTTT
-,TRBV3-1/TRBV3-2,TRBJ2-6,-,CASSPRAQGGSGANVLTF,TGTGCCAGCAGCCCGAGGGCGCAGGGGGGCTCTGGGGCCAACGTCCTGACTTTC